This TCR beta chain was identified during a study of shared clonotypes between healthy human individuals. The study's findings and limits: Non-shared clonotypes had lower generation probabilities than clonotypes shared by all four sorted-subset donors. Of the naive CD4 clonotypes, around 4.8% were shared across a handful of donors.

Germline CDR1 reads SGDLS; CDR2 reads YYNGEE. The trim removed 4 bases at V and 1 base at J, leaving 6 bases unmatched. There are 16 residues in the CDR3. To note about this clone: No antigen is known for it.

It was into CD45RA+ naive and CD45RA-negative memory subsets that the CD4+ cells were split. Source study methods: For the immunoSEQ data, sequences were junction-only without quality scores, so filtering differed. The repertoire was sequenced with immunoSEQ multiplex PCR; TCRdb's copy has only in-frame clones and lacks some. The V and J calls and clone size are taken from that table; D and trimming were inferred from the DNA. The sample consists of about a million clones, 60% to 80% of them appearing once. This chain joins TRBV9 and TRBJ2-3; 10 bases align to TRBD2. What was sequenced was memory CD4+ T cells sorted from blood. Subset noted: CD45RA-negative fraction. This receptor was identified in a man aged 18 to 35 in good health. The CDR3 loop is CASSSLGLAGTDTQYF. CDR3 nucleotides: TGTGCCAGCAGCTCCCTAGGACTAGCGGGCACAGATACGCAGTATTTT.